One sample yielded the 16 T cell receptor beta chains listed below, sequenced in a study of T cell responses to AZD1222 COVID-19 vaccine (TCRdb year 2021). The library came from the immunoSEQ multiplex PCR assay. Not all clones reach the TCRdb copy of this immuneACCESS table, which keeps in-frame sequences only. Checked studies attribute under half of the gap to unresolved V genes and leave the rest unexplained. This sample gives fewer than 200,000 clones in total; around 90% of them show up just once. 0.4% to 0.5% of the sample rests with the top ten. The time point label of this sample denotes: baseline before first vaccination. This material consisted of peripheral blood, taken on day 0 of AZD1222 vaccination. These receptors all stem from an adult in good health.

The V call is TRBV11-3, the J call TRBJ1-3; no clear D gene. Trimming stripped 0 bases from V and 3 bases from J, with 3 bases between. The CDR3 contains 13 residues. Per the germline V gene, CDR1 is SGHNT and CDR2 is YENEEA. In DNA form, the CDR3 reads TGTGCCAGCAGCTTAGATTATGGAAACACCATATATTTT. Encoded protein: CASSLDYGNTIYF.

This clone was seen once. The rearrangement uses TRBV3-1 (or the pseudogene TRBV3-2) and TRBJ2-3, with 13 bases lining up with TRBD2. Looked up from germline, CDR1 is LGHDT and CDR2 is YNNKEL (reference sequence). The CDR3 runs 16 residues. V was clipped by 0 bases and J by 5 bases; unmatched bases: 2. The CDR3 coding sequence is TGTGCCAGCAGCCAAGAGAGACTAGCGGGAGGAGATACGCAGTATTTT. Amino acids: CASSQERLAGGDTQYF.

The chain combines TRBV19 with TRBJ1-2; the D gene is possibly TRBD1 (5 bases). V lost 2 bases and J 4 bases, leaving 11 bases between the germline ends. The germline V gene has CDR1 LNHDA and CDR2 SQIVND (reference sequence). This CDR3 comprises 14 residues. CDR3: CASSIQSGGYGYTF. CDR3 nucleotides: TGTGCCAGTAGTATACAGTCGGGGGGCTATGGCTACACCTTC. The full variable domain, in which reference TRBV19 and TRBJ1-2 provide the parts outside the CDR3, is DGGITQSPKYLFRKEGQNVTLSCEQNLNHDAMYWYRQDPGQGLRLIYYSQIVNDFQKGDIAEGYSVSREKKESFPLTVTSAQKNPTAFYLCASSIQSGGYGYTFGSGTRLTVV.

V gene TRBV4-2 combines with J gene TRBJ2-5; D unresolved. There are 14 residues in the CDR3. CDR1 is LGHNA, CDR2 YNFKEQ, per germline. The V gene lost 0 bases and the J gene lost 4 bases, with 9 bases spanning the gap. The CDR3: CASSQEGHGETQYF. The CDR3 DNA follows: TGTGCCAGCAGCCAAGAGGGCCACGGAGAGACCCAGTACTTC.

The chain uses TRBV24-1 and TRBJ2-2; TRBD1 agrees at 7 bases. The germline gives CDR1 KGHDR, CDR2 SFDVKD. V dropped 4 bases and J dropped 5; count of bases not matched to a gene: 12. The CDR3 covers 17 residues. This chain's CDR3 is CATSDPLRQGPTGELFF. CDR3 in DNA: TGTGCCACCAGTGACCCTCTCAGACAGGGACCGACCGGGGAGCTGTTTTTT.

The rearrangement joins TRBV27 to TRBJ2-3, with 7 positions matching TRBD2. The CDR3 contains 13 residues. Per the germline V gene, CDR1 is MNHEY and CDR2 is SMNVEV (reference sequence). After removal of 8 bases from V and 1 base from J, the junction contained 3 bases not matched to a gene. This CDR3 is CASAGVGTDTQYF. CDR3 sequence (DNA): TGTGCCAGCGCGGGGGTCGGCACAGATACGCAGTATTTT.

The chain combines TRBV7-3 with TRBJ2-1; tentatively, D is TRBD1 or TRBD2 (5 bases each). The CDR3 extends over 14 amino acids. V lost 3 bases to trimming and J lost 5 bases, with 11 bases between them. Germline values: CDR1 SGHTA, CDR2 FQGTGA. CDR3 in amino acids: CASSFPGSNNEQFF. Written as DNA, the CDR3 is TGTGCCAGCAGCTTTCCAGGGAGTAACAATGAGCAGTTCTTC.

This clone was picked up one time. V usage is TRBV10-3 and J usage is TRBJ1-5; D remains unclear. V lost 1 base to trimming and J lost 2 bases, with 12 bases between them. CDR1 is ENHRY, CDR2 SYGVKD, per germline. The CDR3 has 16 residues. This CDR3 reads CAISEFRGSGNQPQHF. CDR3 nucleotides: TGTGCCATCAGTGAGTTTCGGGGAAGTGGCAATCAGCCCCAGCATTTT.

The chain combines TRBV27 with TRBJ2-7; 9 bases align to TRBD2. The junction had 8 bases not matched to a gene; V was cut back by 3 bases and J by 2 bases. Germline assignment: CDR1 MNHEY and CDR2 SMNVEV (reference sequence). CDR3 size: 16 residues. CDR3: CASSFTGTSRTYEQYF. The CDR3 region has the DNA TGTGCCAGCAGTTTTACCGGGACTAGCAGAACCTACGAGCAGTACTTC.

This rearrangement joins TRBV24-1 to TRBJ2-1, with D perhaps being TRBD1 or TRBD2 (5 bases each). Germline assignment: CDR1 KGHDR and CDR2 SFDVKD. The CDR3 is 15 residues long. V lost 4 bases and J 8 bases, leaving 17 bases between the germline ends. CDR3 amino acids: CATSDPGAGIDEQFF. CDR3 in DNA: TGTGCCACCAGTGACCCCGGGGCAGGGATTGATGAGCAGTTCTTC.

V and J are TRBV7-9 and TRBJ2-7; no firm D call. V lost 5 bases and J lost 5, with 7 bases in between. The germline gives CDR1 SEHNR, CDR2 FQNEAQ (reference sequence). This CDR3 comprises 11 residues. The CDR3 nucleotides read TGTGCCAGCAGCCTTTATAACGAGCAGTACTTC. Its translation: CASSLYNEQYF.

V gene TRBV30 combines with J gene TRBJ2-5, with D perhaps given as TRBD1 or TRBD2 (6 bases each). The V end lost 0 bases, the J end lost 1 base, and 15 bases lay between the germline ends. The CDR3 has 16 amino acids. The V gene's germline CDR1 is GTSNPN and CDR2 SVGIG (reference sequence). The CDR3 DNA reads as TGTGCCTGGAGTGTACCCCCACAGGGACTCCAAGAGACCCAGTACTTC. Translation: CAWSVPPQGLQETQYF.

Here the CDR3 reads CASSGGMHNEQFF. Written as DNA, the CDR3 is TGTGCCAGCAGCGGGGGCATGCATAATGAGCAGTTCTTC. The chain joins TRBV9 to TRBJ2-1, with D perhaps TRBD1 (5 bases). From germline, CDR1 is SGDLS and CDR2 YYNGEE. Trimming cost V 3 bases and J 7 bases, with 11 bases left between them. This CDR3 contains 13 residues. Using reference TRBV9 and TRBJ2-1 for the parts outside the CDR3, the full variable domain is DSGVTQTPKHLITATGQRVTLRCSPRSGDLSVYWYQQSLDQGLQFLIQYYNGEERAKGNILERFSAQQFPDLHSELNLSSLELGDSALYFCASSGGMHNEQFFGPGTRLTVL.

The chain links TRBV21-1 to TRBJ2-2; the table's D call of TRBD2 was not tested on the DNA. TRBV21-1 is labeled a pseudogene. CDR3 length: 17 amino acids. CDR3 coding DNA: TGTGCCAGCAGCAAAGGAGTTCAGTTACGGGGCACCGGGGAGCTGTTTTTT. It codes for CASSKGVQLRGTGELFF.

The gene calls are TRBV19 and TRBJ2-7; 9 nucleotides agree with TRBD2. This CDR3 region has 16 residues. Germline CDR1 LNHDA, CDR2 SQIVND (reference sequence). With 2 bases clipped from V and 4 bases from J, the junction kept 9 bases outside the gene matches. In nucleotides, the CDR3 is TGTGCCAGTAGTATACTGGGTAGCGGGAGCTGGTACGAGCAGTACTTC. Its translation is CASSILGSGSWYEQYF.

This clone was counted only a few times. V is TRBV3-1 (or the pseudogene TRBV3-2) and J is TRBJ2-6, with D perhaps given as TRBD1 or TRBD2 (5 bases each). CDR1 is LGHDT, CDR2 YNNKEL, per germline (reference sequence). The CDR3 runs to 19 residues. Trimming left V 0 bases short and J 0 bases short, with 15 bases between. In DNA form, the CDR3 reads TGTGCCAGCAGCCAAGAAGGGGCTCGGGACCCCTCTGGGGCCAACGTCCTGACTTTC. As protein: CASSQEGARDPSGANVLTF.